This passage covers 16 T cell receptor beta chains from one sample sequenced in a study of metastatic and nonmetastatic thyroid tumors. No patient had received any treatment before thyroid surgery. TCRdb reanalyzed the PCR reads with MiXCR. The top ten hold around 45% of the sample, which has about 32,000 clones, 7.4% seen once. Sequencing was performed on blood. The receptors originated from a female donor with papillary thyroid cancer or a benign thyroid nodule (not recorded which). Some clones in this sample may be carry-over from other donors' samples.

The sample holds many counts of this clone. The chain recombines TRBV28 with TRBJ2-1; D not resolved. Trimming took 6 bases from V and 6 from J, leaving 24 bases between them. The CDR3 loop spans 17 amino acids. Germline loops: CDR1 MDHEN, CDR2 SYDVKM. The CDR3 nucleotides are TGTGCCAGCAGCCCAGCCGGTGCGGCCCTACTCCGCAATGAGCAGTTCTTC. Its protein is CASSPAGAALLRNEQFF.

This clone appeared many times. The gene calls are TRBV2 and TRBJ2-3, with D possibly matching TRBD2 (5 bases). CDR3 length: 16 amino acids. Between the trimmed V and J ends, which lost 7 bases and 6 bases, there was a span of 23 bases. The V gene's germline CDR1 is SNHLY and CDR2 FYNNEI. CDR3 residues: CASKISTASRTDTQYF. CDR3 coding DNA: TGTGCCAGCAAGATCTCGACGGCTAGCCGAACGGATACGCAGTATTTT. The full variable domain, with the rest looked up from reference TRBV2 and TRBJ2-3, is EPEVTQTPSHQVTQMGQEVILRCVPISNHLYFYWYRQILGQKVEFLVSFYNNEISEKSEIFDDQFSVERPDGSNFTLKIRSTKLEDSAMYFCASKISTASRTDTQYFGPGTRLTVL.

At least ten counts were recorded for this clone. The chain uses TRBV6-1 and TRBJ1-1; D remains ambiguous. The germline V gene encodes CDR1 MNHNS and CDR2 SASEGT. The CDR3 totals 14 residues. Trimming cost V 6 bases and J 0 bases, with 11 bases left between them. The CDR3 nucleotides are TGTGCCAGCAGCCCCGGACGGATGAACACTGAAGCTTTCTTT. Its translation is CASSPGRMNTEAFF.

V usage is TRBV27 and J usage is TRBJ1-5; D not certain. The CDR3 is made up of 13 amino acids. Germline V gives CDR1 MNHEY, CDR2 SMNVEV (reference sequence). The V end lost 8 bases, the J end lost 5 bases, and 13 bases lay between the germline ends. CDR3 amino acids: CASAISPDQPQHF. The CDR3 nucleotides read TGTGCCAGCGCCATTAGTCCGGATCAGCCCCAGCATTTT.

This clone has ten or more counts. This chain connects TRBV6-5 to TRBJ2-1; D gene uncertain. Trimming took 2 bases from V and 5 from J, leaving 10 bases between them. The V gene's germline CDR1 is MNHEY and CDR2 SVGAGI. CDR3 length equals 14 residues. The CDR3 loop reads CASSYGPHDNEQFF. The CDR3 DNA sequence: TGTGCCAGCAGTTACGGGCCACACGACAATGAGCAGTTCTTC.

This clone was recorded at least ten times. The rearrangement uses TRBV6-1 and TRBJ2-7; D is perhaps TRBD2 (5 bases). The germline V gene has CDR1 MNHNS and CDR2 SASEGT. The CDR3 consists of 12 residues. The V gene lost 3 bases and the J gene lost 3 bases, with 6 bases spanning the gap. In DNA, the CDR3 is TGTGCCAGCAGTGAGGCGGGCTACGAGCAGTACTTC. This codes for CASSEAGYEQYF.

This clone was seen at least ten times. This chain links TRBV6-1 with TRBJ1-2; D gene ambiguous. The length of the CDR3 is 13 residues. Germline values: CDR1 MNHNS, CDR2 SASEGT. V lost 8 bases to trimming and J lost 2 bases, with 12 bases between them. The CDR3 DNA reads TGTGCCAGCTCAAGGGAAGGGAACTATGGCTACACCTTC. Protein product: CASSREGNYGYTF.

This clone appeared many times. This chain links TRBV7-2 with TRBJ1-1, with 8 nucleotides matching TRBD1. The V gene end was trimmed by 5 bases and the J gene end by 5 bases; junction bases not matched to a gene: 4. The length of the CDR3 is 13 residues. CDR1 and CDR2 (germline): SGHTA, FQGNSA. The CDR3 loop reads CASSEDRVTEAFF. In DNA, the CDR3 is TGTGCCAGCAGCGAGGACAGGGTTACTGAAGCTTTCTTT.

Ten or more counts support this clone. The chain uses TRBV5-1 and TRBJ1-2, with 12 bases fitting TRBD1. The V and J ends lost 5 bases and 3 bases, in that order; junction bases with no gene match: 8. Germline V CDR1 and CDR2: SGHRS, YFSETQ. The CDR3 is 16 amino acids. This chain's CDR3 is CASSPGQGALDYGYTF. The DNA of the CDR3 is TGCGCCAGCAGTCCGGGACAGGGGGCTTTAGACTATGGCTACACCTTC.

This clone has just a few counts. One base away lies a much larger clone, so this may be a sequencing read error. The genes are TRBV9 and TRBJ2-3; the D is unclear. This CDR3 has 12 residues. Germline V gene sequence: CDR1 SGDLS, CDR2 YYNGEE. V was pared by 4 bases and J by 2 bases, with 5 bases between. CDR3 in amino acids: CASSRATDTQYF. CDR3 nucleotide sequence: TGTGCCAGCAGCAGGGCCACAGATACGCAGTATTTT.

This clone appeared many times. This sequence joins TRBV4-3 and TRBJ2-2; D ambiguous. Per the germline V gene, CDR1 is LGHNA and CDR2 is YSLEER. The length of the CDR3 is 12 residues. Trimming took off 3 bases at V and 6 bases at J, with 5 bases between the two ends. The CDR3 sequence is CASSHMSGELFF. The CDR3 bases are TGCGCCAGCAGCCACATGTCCGGGGAGCTGTTTTTT.

At least ten counts were recorded for this clone. The rearrangement joins TRBV4-1 to TRBJ2-5, with D possibly being TRBD2 (6 bases). CDR1 and CDR2 (germline): MGHRA, YSYEKL. Trimming cost V 4 bases and J 0 bases, with 9 bases left between them. The CDR3 runs 14 residues. In DNA form, the CDR3 reads TGCGCCAGCAGCCCTGGGAGGTACCAAGAGACCCAGTACTTC. Its protein product is CASSPGRYQETQYF.

About this clone: Germline is not matched at one junction end, which may reflect a read error. This chain joins TRBV6-6 and TRBJ2-6; no firm D call. Germline lookup yields CDR1 MNHNY and CDR2 SVGAGI (reference sequence). The CDR3 contains 16 residues. CDR3 DNA sequence: TGTGCCAGCAGTTACGAGGACCTGGGCTGTGCCAACGTCCCGACTTTC. As protein: CASSYEDLGCANVPTF.

This clone was counted at least ten times. The chain carries TRBV18 and TRBJ1-1; no clear D gene. V dropped 4 bases and J dropped 5 bases, with 8 bases sitting between them. The CDR3 is 12 residues long. In germline, CDR1 is KGHSH, CDR2 LQKENI. CDR3 in amino acids: CASSRSETEAFF. The CDR3 nucleotides are TGTGCCAGCTCACGATCAGAGACTGAAGCTTTCTTT.

This clone showed up many times. The chain is built from TRBV6-2 or TRBV6-3 and TRBJ2-3; 10 nucleotides align to TRBD2. The germline gives CDR1 MNHEY, CDR2 SVGEGT. The trim removed 2 bases at V and 6 bases at J, leaving 8 bases unmatched. This CDR3 has 16 amino acids. The CDR3 protein is CASSYGGLAARDTQYF. CDR3 DNA: TGTGCCAGCAGTTACGGAGGACTAGCGGCACGGGATACGCAGTATTTT.

This clone has ten or more counts. A much larger clone differs from this one at a single base, so this may be a read error. The rearrangement joins TRBV6-1 to TRBJ1-4; a weak D match, TRBD1 (6 bases). Germline lookup yields CDR1 MNHNS and CDR2 SASEGT. There are 14 residues in the CDR3. CDR3 protein: CASSLGGNNEKLLF. The CDR3 coding sequence is TGTGCCAGCAGTTTGGGGGGCAATAATGAAAAACTGCTTTTT.